This T cell receptor beta chain was found in a study of siplizumab effects on memory and regulatory T cells. Broader study findings: Suppressive activity of Tregs proliferating in siplizumab cultures remained unconfirmed. Greater diversity than memory cells seemed evident in naive T cells, which also appeared to be major alloresponse contributors. Neither a naive nor a memory phenotype was assignable to roughly 80-97% of proliferating CD4+ or CD8+ clones. Under siplizumab, alloreactive sequences traced to unstimulated CD4+ memory cells were significantly reduced.

CDR1 and CDR2 from the germline V gene are KGHSH and LQKENI. The length of the CDR3 is 14 residues. V gave up 3 bases and J gave up 3 bases; unmatched junction bases: 1. Method: immunoSEQ multiplex PCR; TCRdb's copy keeps in-frame clones and lacks some. Counted here are about 100,000 clones, about 90% occurring once; the ten biggest clones make up 0.14% to 0.15%. In the case of this clone: Its cognate antigen is unknown.

Material: CD4+ T cells sorted from blood. The receptor was derived from a human donor in good health. This rearrangement joins TRBV18 to TRBJ1-3, with 8 bases fitting TRBD1. CDR3 region: CASSPDRVGNTIYF. The CDR3 nucleotides are TGTGCCAGCTCACCGGACAGGGTTGGAAACACCATATATTTT.